The T cell receptor (beta chain) under discussion was sequenced for a study of shared clonotypes between healthy human individuals. Study background: Three plates each covered CD4 naive and memory; CD8 naive two, CD8 memory one.

V was trimmed by 7 bases and J by 1 base, leaving 11 bases between them. This CDR3 has 14 amino acids. The V gene's germline CDR1 is LNHDA and CDR2 SQIVND (reference sequence). The run depth of the assay was deep. The table came from immunoSEQ multiplex PCR; TCRdb's copy has only in-frame clones and leaves some out. The profile shows around 1.9 million clones, around 95% of them singletons. The naive CD8 population came from CD45RO-negative cells selected for CCR7, without terminally differentiated effector memory CD45RA+ cells. The chain recombines TRBV19 with TRBJ2-1; tentative D call: TRBD1 (5 bases). What was sequenced was naive CD8+ T cells from PBMCs. This sequence was found in a man between 18 and 35 years old in good health. Some clones in this sample may be carry-over from other donors' samples. The CDR3 coding sequence is TGTGCCAGTACAATGGACACATCCTACAATGAGCAGTTCTTC. Amino acids: CASTMDTSYNEQFF.